This note documents a single T cell receptor (beta chain) sequence. This specimen belongs to a study of PD-L1 blockade in urothelial cancer. At the level of the study: Analyzed time points were 3 weeks (second dose) and 6 weeks after therapy began.

V shed 1 base and J 5 bases; nucleotides not matched to a gene: 18. The germline V gene encodes CDR1 SEHNR and CDR2 FQNEAQ (reference sequence). The CDR3 length is 19 residues. Only in-frame clones appear in the TCRdb table, and some are missing; sequencing was by immunoSEQ multiplex PCR. The table records about 41,000 clones, 82% of them present only once. The sequencing used PBMCs, collected around atezolizumab (anti-PD-L1) treatment. The chain employs TRBV7-9 and TRBJ2-7, with 9 positions matching TRBD1. The TCR was taken from a man aged 60 to 69 with urothelial cancer. In DNA, the CDR3 is TGTGCCAGCAGCTTAGGTTTTGGGTTTATGGGGACAGGGAACCACGAGCAGTACTTC. Amino acid sequence: CASSLGFGFMGTGNHEQYF.